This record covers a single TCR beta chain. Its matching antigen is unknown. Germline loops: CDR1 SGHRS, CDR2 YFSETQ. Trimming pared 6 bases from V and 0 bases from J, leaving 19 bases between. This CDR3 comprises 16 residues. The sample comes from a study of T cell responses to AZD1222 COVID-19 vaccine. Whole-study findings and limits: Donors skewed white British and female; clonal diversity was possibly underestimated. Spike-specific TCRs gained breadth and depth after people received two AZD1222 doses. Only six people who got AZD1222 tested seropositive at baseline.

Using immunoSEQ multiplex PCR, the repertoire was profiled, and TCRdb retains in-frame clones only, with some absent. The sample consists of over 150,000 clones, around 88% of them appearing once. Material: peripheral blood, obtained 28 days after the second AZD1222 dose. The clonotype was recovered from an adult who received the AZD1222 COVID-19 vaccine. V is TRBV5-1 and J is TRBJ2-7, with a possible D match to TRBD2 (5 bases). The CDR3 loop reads CASTPGSSLSSYEQYF. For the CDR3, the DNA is TGCGCCAGCACCCCGGGGAGTTCCCTAAGCTCCTACGAGCAGTACTTC.